This is a list of T cell receptor beta chains from one sample in a study of cytomegalovirus exposure and HLA in healthy donors. Profiled with immunoSEQ multiplex PCR; TCRdb holds only in-frame clones, not every one. The data contain 180,000 or so clones, 79% of them singletons. Material: PBMCs. The receptors originated from a woman in her forties or fifties in good health and CMV-seronegative. Each CDR3 is given with its conserved first and last residue. The order of the fields is D gene, J gene, clone size, V gene, CDR3 DNA, CDR3 protein. The D gene is left open where the match is weak. Not every row has a clone size; where given, it reads once, few, many or a size class.

D gene: TRBD1
J gene: TRBJ1-4
clone size: NA
V gene: TRBV6-5
CDR3 DNA: TGTGCCAGCAGTTCGGACAGGGGATGGAAACTGTTTTTT
CDR3 protein: CASSSDRGWKLFF

D gene: NA
J gene: TRBJ2-3
clone size: once
V gene: TRBV7-2
CDR3 DNA: TGTGCCAGCAGCCCTCAAATAAACAGGGTAGGCACAGATACGCAGTATTTT
CDR3 protein: CASSPQINRVGTDTQYF

D gene: TRBD2
J gene: TRBJ2-3
clone size: once
V gene: TRBV7-9
CDR3 DNA: TGTGCCAGCAGCTTAGCTAGCGGGAACACAGATACGCAGTATTTT
CDR3 protein: CASSLASGNTDTQYF

D gene: NA
J gene: TRBJ2-2
clone size: NA
V gene: TRBV7-3
CDR3 DNA: TGTGCCAGCAGCCCCGAAAGAGCGGGTGGCCGGGAGCTGTTTTTT
CDR3 protein: CASSPERAGGRELFF

D gene: NA
J gene: TRBJ2-6
clone size: few
V gene: TRBV27
CDR3 DNA: TGTGCCAGCAGTCCGGAGGCGGGGACTGGGGCCAACGTCCTGACTTTC
CDR3 protein: CASSPEAGTGANVLTF

D gene: NA
J gene: TRBJ1-1
clone size: NA
V gene: TRBV7-2
CDR3 DNA: TGTGCCAGCAGCTTCGACAGTCGGTTTACTGAAGCTTTCTTT
CDR3 protein: CASSFDSRFTEAFF

D gene: TRBD2
J gene: TRBJ2-1
clone size: NA
V gene: TRBV4-1
CDR3 DNA: TGCGCCAGCAGCCAAGTGGGACTAGCGGGATACAATGAGCAGTTCTTC
CDR3 protein: CASSQVGLAGYNEQFF

D gene: TRBD1
J gene: TRBJ2-3
clone size: NA
V gene: TRBV28
CDR3 DNA: TGTGCCAGCAGTTCCCCGGGACAGCTCGTGTATACGCAGTATTTT
CDR3 protein: CASSSPGQLVYTQYF

D gene: NA
J gene: TRBJ1-1
clone size: NA
V gene: TRBV28
CDR3 DNA: TGTGCCAGCAGTACTCAACAGGGTGACGCTGAAGCTTTCTTT
CDR3 protein: CASSTQQGDAEAFF

D gene: NA
J gene: TRBJ1-3
clone size: few
V gene: TRBV11-2
CDR3 DNA: TGTGCCAGCAGCCGCAGGGACTCTGGAAACACCATATATTTT
CDR3 protein: CASSRRDSGNTIYF

D gene: NA
J gene: TRBJ2-3
clone size: NA
V gene: TRBV29-1
CDR3 DNA: TGCAGCGTGGTACTAGGAGCAGATACGCAGTATTTT
CDR3 protein: CSVVLGADTQYF

D gene: NA
J gene: TRBJ2-1
clone size: once
V gene: TRBV18
CDR3 DNA: TGTGCCAGCTCCTCAGGGGCCACCTACAATGAGCAGTTCTTC
CDR3 protein: CASSSGATYNEQFF

D gene: NA
J gene: TRBJ1-4
clone size: NA
V gene: TRBV28
CDR3 DNA: TGTGCCAGCAGTTACCTCTTGTGGGGCGTTGAGGAAAAACTGTTTTTT
CDR3 protein: CASSYLLWGVEEKLFF

D gene: TRBD2
J gene: TRBJ2-7
clone size: few
V gene: TRBV28
CDR3 DNA: TGTGCCACGACCCTAGGACTAGCCTCCTACGAGCAGTACTTC
CDR3 protein: CATTLGLASYEQYF

D gene: TRBD2
J gene: TRBJ2-3
clone size: few
V gene: TRBV10-3
CDR3 DNA: TGTGCCATCAGGCGGGGGGCTAGCACAGATACGCAGTATTTT
CDR3 protein: CAIRRGASTDTQYF

D gene: NA
J gene: TRBJ2-1
clone size: NA
V gene: TRBV5-5
CDR3 DNA: TGTGCCAGCAGCTTGGAACAGGGGGGGACCGGGGGCAGGGTCTTC
CDR3 protein: CASSLEQGGTGGRVF

D gene: NA
J gene: TRBJ1-5
clone size: NA
V gene: TRBV19
CDR3 DNA: TGTGCCAGTAGTTTAGGTACAGGGTTCAATCAGCCCCAGCATTTT
CDR3 protein: CASSLGTGFNQPQHF

D gene: NA
J gene: TRBJ1-6
clone size: NA
V gene: TRBV7-2
CDR3 DNA: TGTGCCAGCAGCCACGGCCCCGGAGGGGCCTATAATTCACCCCTCCACTTT
CDR3 protein: CASSHGPGGAYNSPLHF

D gene: TRBD2
J gene: TRBJ2-2
clone size: few
V gene: TRBV5-1
CDR3 DNA: TGCGCCAGCAGCCGCGCCGGGACTAGCGGGGGCCCAAACACCGGGGAGCTGTTTTTT
CDR3 protein: CASSRAGTSGGPNTGELFF

D gene: NA
J gene: TRBJ2-1
clone size: NA
V gene: TRBV28
CDR3 DNA: TGTGCCAGCAGTTTCCCTTTGCGGGAGCAGTTCTTC
CDR3 protein: CASSFPLREQFF

D gene: NA
J gene: TRBJ1-5
clone size: NA
V gene: TRBV7-2
CDR3 DNA: TGTGCCAGCAGCCCTGAGGGCGTCCGGCAGCCCCAGCATTTT
CDR3 protein: CASSPEGVRQPQHF

D gene: NA
J gene: TRBJ1-6
clone size: NA
V gene: TRBV28
CDR3 DNA: TGTGCCAGCAGTCTAGGGGGGGCTATTGGCTCCTATAATTCCCCCCTCCACTTT
CDR3 protein: CASSLGGAIGSYNSPLHF

D gene: TRBD2
J gene: TRBJ2-3
clone size: few
V gene: TRBV5-4
CDR3 DNA: TGTGCCAGCAGCTTGGGCCTAGCGGGAGTTCAAGATACGCAGTATTTT
CDR3 protein: CASSLGLAGVQDTQYF

D gene: NA
J gene: TRBJ2-1
clone size: NA
V gene: TRBV7-9
CDR3 DNA: TGTGCCAGCAGCCAGGCGGGGCGATCCAATGAGCAGTTCTTC
CDR3 protein: CASSQAGRSNEQFF

D gene: TRBD1
J gene: TRBJ1-6
clone size: NA
V gene: TRBV30
CDR3 DNA: TGTGCCCGGACACGACAGGGGTGGGATTCACCCCTCCACTTT
CDR3 protein: CARTRQGWDSPLHF

D gene: NA
J gene: TRBJ1-1
clone size: NA
V gene: TRBV2
CDR3 DNA: TGTGCCAGCAGTGGTGCGGTCCCCGACACTGAAGCTTTCTTT
CDR3 protein: CASSGAVPDTEAFF

D gene: NA
J gene: TRBJ1-3
clone size: NA
V gene: TRBV7-9
CDR3 DNA: TGTGCCAGCAGCCTTCCACCACAGGGAAACACCATATATTTT
CDR3 protein: CASSLPPQGNTIYF

D gene: NA
J gene: TRBJ1-2
clone size: NA
V gene: TRBV6-4
CDR3 DNA: TGTGCCAGCAGTGAGGCCCCGGGGGTTGGCTACACCTTC
CDR3 protein: CASSEAPGVGYTF

D gene: NA
J gene: TRBJ2-3
clone size: NA
V gene: TRBV29-1
CDR3 DNA: TGCAGCGTTGGGCCTGGCAGAGATACGCAGTATTTT
CDR3 protein: CSVGPGRDTQYF

D gene: NA
J gene: TRBJ1-3
clone size: NA
V gene: TRBV5-4
CDR3 DNA: TGTGCTAGCAGCTTGAAGACAGGTAGCTCTGGAAACACCATATATTTT
CDR3 protein: CASSLKTGSSGNTIYF

D gene: NA
J gene: TRBJ2-2
clone size: NA
V gene: TRBV7-8
CDR3 DNA: TGTGCCAGCAGCCCCTGGACAGTGAACACCGGGGAGCTGTTTTTT
CDR3 protein: CASSPWTVNTGELFF

D gene: TRBD1
J gene: TRBJ2-7
clone size: NA
V gene: TRBV28
CDR3 DNA: TGTGCCAGCAGTTTCTTCCGACAGGGCGCCTACGAGCAGTACTTC
CDR3 protein: CASSFFRQGAYEQYF

D gene: TRBD1
J gene: TRBJ2-1
clone size: NA
V gene: TRBV11-2
CDR3 DNA: TGTGCCAGCAGCTTCCTGACAGGGCCCTACAATGAGCAGTTCTTC
CDR3 protein: CASSFLTGPYNEQFF

D gene: NA
J gene: TRBJ2-7
clone size: NA
V gene: TRBV11-2
CDR3 DNA: TGTGCCAGCAGCCCGGCCGGGGTTAGCTCCTACGAGCAGTACTTC
CDR3 protein: CASSPAGVSSYEQYF

D gene: NA
J gene: TRBJ2-5
clone size: NA
V gene: TRBV4-1
CDR3 DNA: TGCGCCAGCAGCCAAGGTCGAGGTTCGATGGAGACCCAGTACTTC
CDR3 protein: CASSQGRGSMETQYF

D gene: NA
J gene: TRBJ1-1
clone size: NA
V gene: TRBV7-8
CDR3 DNA: TGTGCCAGCAGCTTCCAGAGCGGCCAGCCGAACACTGAAGCTTTCTTT
CDR3 protein: CASSFQSGQPNTEAFF

D gene: NA
J gene: TRBJ1-4
clone size: NA
V gene: TRBV5-1
CDR3 DNA: TGCGCCAGCAGCTTGGAACTTGCCCGTGAAAAACTGTTTTTT
CDR3 protein: CASSLELAREKLFF

D gene: NA
J gene: TRBJ1-2
clone size: once
V gene: TRBV25-1
CDR3 DNA: TGTGCCAGCGCCAAGGACAGCCCTAACTATGGCTACACCTTC
CDR3 protein: CASAKDSPNYGYTF

D gene: NA
J gene: TRBJ2-3
clone size: NA
V gene: TRBV2
CDR3 DNA: TGTGCCAGCACGAAAACTAGCACAGATACGCAGTATTTT
CDR3 protein: CASTKTSTDTQYF

D gene: NA
J gene: TRBJ1-2
clone size: NA
V gene: TRBV29-1
CDR3 DNA: TGCAGCGTTGAGGGGGGTATGAGGGGCTACACCTTC
CDR3 protein: CSVEGGMRGYTF

D gene: TRBD1
J gene: TRBJ1-1
clone size: NA
V gene: TRBV15
CDR3 DNA: TGTGCCACCCAAGCGGACAGGGTTATGGTGAACACTGAAGCTTTCTTT
CDR3 protein: CATQADRVMVNTEAFF

D gene: TRBD1
J gene: TRBJ1-5
clone size: NA
V gene: TRBV28
CDR3 DNA: TGTGCCAGCAGCCCCGGGGCGACAGGGGGCGGTGTTAAGCCCCAGCATTTT
CDR3 protein: CASSPGATGGGVKPQHF

D gene: TRBD1
J gene: TRBJ1-1
clone size: NA
V gene: TRBV4-3
CDR3 DNA: TGCGCCAGCAGCCCTTCGGACAGGGTAGGCACTGAAGCTTTCTTT
CDR3 protein: CASSPSDRVGTEAFF

D gene: NA
J gene: TRBJ2-7
clone size: NA
V gene: TRBV28
CDR3 DNA: TGTGCCAGCAGTTTAGGCAGGGAGGACGAGCAGTACTTC
CDR3 protein: CASSLGREDEQYF

D gene: NA
J gene: TRBJ2-7
clone size: NA
V gene: TRBV11-2
CDR3 DNA: TGTGCCAGCAGCCGCCGAGGGATGGGGTACGAGCAGTACTTC
CDR3 protein: CASSRRGMGYEQYF

D gene: TRBD2
J gene: TRBJ2-7
clone size: NA
V gene: TRBV7-3
CDR3 DNA: TGTGCCAGCAGCTTAATGGGGACTAGCGGATCCTACGAGCAGTACTTC
CDR3 protein: CASSLMGTSGSYEQYF

D gene: TRBD1
J gene: TRBJ1-1
clone size: NA
V gene: TRBV5-1
CDR3 DNA: TGCGCCAGCAGCACCGGACAGGGTTGGGGTGAAGCTTTCTTT
CDR3 protein: CASSTGQGWGEAFF

D gene: TRBD1
J gene: TRBJ1-5
clone size: NA
V gene: TRBV19
CDR3 DNA: TGTGCCAGTAGTATGGGAACAGGGGGCTCGCGAACCTGGGATCCGCCCCAGCATTTT
CDR3 protein: CASSMGTGGSRTWDPPQHF

D gene: NA
J gene: TRBJ1-5
clone size: once
V gene: TRBV9
CDR3 DNA: TGTGCCAGCAGCGTCCGGGATGGCAATCAGCCCCAGCATTTT
CDR3 protein: CASSVRDGNQPQHF

D gene: NA
J gene: TRBJ2-5
clone size: NA
V gene: TRBV5-1
CDR3 DNA: TGCGCCAGCAGCCCAGGGGATCCCACCCAAGAGACCCAGTACTTC
CDR3 protein: CASSPGDPTQETQYF

D gene: TRBD1
J gene: TRBJ2-7
clone size: NA
V gene: TRBV7-9
CDR3 DNA: TGTTCCAGCAGCTTTTGGGACAGCTACGAGCAGTACTTC
CDR3 protein: CSSSFWDSYEQYF

D gene: TRBD1
J gene: TRBJ2-5
clone size: NA
V gene: TRBV6-1
CDR3 DNA: TGTGCCAGCAGAACGGACAGGGGTGGGGAGACCCAGTACTTC
CDR3 protein: CASRTDRGGETQYF

D gene: TRBD1
J gene: TRBJ2-7
clone size: few
V gene: TRBV7-8
CDR3 DNA: TGTGCCAGCAGCTTTCCCGGGACAGTGGGCGAGCAGTACTTC
CDR3 protein: CASSFPGTVGEQYF

D gene: TRBD1
J gene: TRBJ1-1
clone size: NA
V gene: TRBV5-1
CDR3 DNA: TGCGCCAGCAGTAGCCGACAGGGGAACACTGAAGCTTTCTTT
CDR3 protein: CASSSRQGNTEAFF

D gene: NA
J gene: TRBJ1-5
clone size: NA
V gene: TRBV18
CDR3 DNA: TGTGCCAGCTCACCTGCGGGGCTCTGGGGCAATCAGCCCCAGCATTTT
CDR3 protein: CASSPAGLWGNQPQHF

D gene: NA
J gene: TRBJ1-2
clone size: NA
V gene: TRBV28
CDR3 DNA: TGTGCCAGCAGCCGACCGGGTTATGGCTACACCTTC
CDR3 protein: CASSRPGYGYTF

D gene: TRBD1
J gene: TRBJ1-5
clone size: NA
V gene: TRBV30
CDR3 DNA: TGTGCTTCAGGACAGGACCTCAATCAGCCCCAGCATTTT
CDR3 protein: CASGQDLNQPQHF

D gene: TRBD1
J gene: TRBJ1-1
clone size: NA
V gene: TRBV9
CDR3 DNA: TGTGCCAGCAGCGCCGTACAGGGGGGGAACACTGAAGCTTTCTTT
CDR3 protein: CASSAVQGGNTEAFF

D gene: NA
J gene: TRBJ2-5
clone size: NA
V gene: TRBV5-6
CDR3 DNA: TGTGCCAGCAGCGGGGCCCAAGAGACCCAGTACTTC
CDR3 protein: CASSGAQETQYF

D gene: TRBD2
J gene: TRBJ2-2
clone size: NA
V gene: TRBV5-4
CDR3 DNA: TGTGCCAGCAGTCCCCCGAGCGGGGGGGCGTTCACCGGGGAGCTGTTTTTT
CDR3 protein: CASSPPSGGAFTGELFF